This TCR beta chain was retrieved from a study of blood T cell repertoires in COVID-19. Produced via immunoSEQ multiplex PCR; TCRdb's table is partial and in-frame only. This table has roughly 330,000 clones, about nine tenths appearing once. Trimming pared 7 bases from V and 2 bases from J, leaving 8 bases between. Germline CDR1 MGHDK, CDR2 SYGVNS. CDR3 length equals 12 residues. This receptor was taken from a woman between 18 and 29 years old who had recovered from COVID-19. The material sequenced was PBMCs or T cells enriched from blood (not recorded which). This rearrangement joins TRBV25-1 to TRBJ1-2, with D unresolved. CDR3 in DNA: TGTGCCAGCATGGGAGTCAACTATGGCTACACCTTC. It yields the protein CASMGVNYGYTF.